The entry that follows covers one T cell receptor beta chain sequence. Reverse transcribed after extraction, RNA yielded cDNA as the sequencing template. Data came from immunoSEQ multiplex PCR; TCRdb stores just in-frame clones and leaves some out. The table lists about 300,000 clones, over 45% of them singletons. Trimming pared 6 bases from V and 3 bases from J, leaving 29 bases between. The V gene's germline CDR1 is MGHRA and CDR2 YSYEKL. There are 19 residues in the CDR3. The data stem from a study of CD8+ T cells in alopecia areata. Treatment defined: oral pan-JAK inhibitor, 5-10 mg twice daily. This material consisted of CD4+ T cells sorted from blood, taken at week 24, from a patient treated with tofacitinib. The TCR was taken from a human donor with alopecia areata. V is TRBV4-1 and J is TRBJ2-5; a weak D match, TRBD1 (7 bases). In DNA, the CDR3 is TGCGCCAGCAGGCCCGCACCACACCCCGGGGGACAGCGAGAAGAGACCCAGTACTTC. Amino acids: CASRPAPHPGGQREETQYF.